The 10 T cell receptor beta chains below come from one sample, sequenced in a study of beta chain features in type 1 diabetes. The authors reverse transcribed all of the isolated RNA, so sequencing captured expressed TCRB transcripts. The protocol was immunoSEQ multiplex PCR, while the TCRdb copy is restricted to in-frame clones and leaves out a portion. Here the sample spans 350,000 to 450,000 clones, approximately 16% being singletons. The sample consisted of naive CD4+ T cells from blood. Receptors originate from a woman aged 18-29 years in good health.

Only a few counts were recorded for this clone. V and J are TRBV9 and TRBJ2-5, with 13 bases matching TRBD2. V lost 0 bases, J lost 5 bases, and 7 bases stayed unmatched. CDR1 and CDR2 (germline): SGDLS, YYNGEE. CDR3 length equals 17 residues. This chain's CDR3 is CASSVVSGTSGKETQYF. The DNA of the CDR3 is TGTGCCAGCAGCGTAGTCTCCGGGACTAGCGGGAAGGAGACCCAGTACTTC.

The chain employs TRBV5-4 and TRBJ2-5; D perhaps matches TRBD2 (7 bases). Germline V gene data show CDR1 as SGHNT and CDR2 as YYREEE (reference sequence). The length of the CDR3 is 13 residues. V shed 0 bases and J shed 5 bases, with 8 bases lying between them. The CDR3 reads CASSLEGGETQYF. The CDR3 nucleotides are TGTGCCAGCAGCTTGGAGGGGGGGGAGACCCAGTACTTC.

The V call is TRBV29-1, the J call TRBJ2-6; TRBD1 might be the D (5 bases). CDR1 and CDR2 from the germline V gene are SQVTM and ANQGSEA. The CDR3 is 16 residues long. V was trimmed by 3 bases and J by 0 bases, leaving 12 bases between them. The CDR3 DNA reads TGCAGCGTTGAGGGCCAGGGTGGCTCTGGGGCCAACGTCCTGACTTTC. Amino acids: CSVEGQGGSGANVLTF.

In this sample, this clone turned up a few times. The chain joins TRBV7-2 to TRBJ1-1; 8 bases align to TRBD1. This CDR3 contains 14 residues. V was clipped by 6 bases and J by 3 bases; unmatched bases: 6. Germline CDR1 SGHTA, CDR2 FQGNSA. The CDR3 sequence is CASSFQGADTEAFF. In DNA form, the CDR3 reads TGTGCCAGCAGTTTCCAGGGGGCAGACACTGAAGCTTTCTTT.

Only a few counts were recorded for this clone. J is TRBJ2-2 and V is TRBV27; D ambiguous. V was clipped by 3 bases and J by 4 bases, with 3 bases between them. CDR1 MNHEY and CDR2 SMNVEV come from the germline V gene (reference sequence). This CDR3 is built from 12 residues. CDR3 in amino acids: CASSFSTGELFF. The CDR3 DNA follows: TGTGCCAGCAGTTTCTCCACCGGGGAGCTGTTTTTT.

This clone was counted a few times. The chain recombines TRBV28 with TRBJ1-5; unclear D gene. Germline V lookup: CDR1 MDHEN, CDR2 SYDVKM. V was shortened by 6 bases and J by 1 base, with 7 bases between the two germline ends. The CDR3 totals 13 residues. The chain's CDR3 is CASRLGSNQPQHF. The CDR3 coding sequence is TGTGCCAGCAGGCTCGGGAGCAATCAGCCCCAGCATTTT.

CDR3 in amino acids: CASSISGQQETQYF. CDR3 nucleotides: TGTGCCAGTAGTATATCGGGACAGCAAGAGACCCAGTACTTC. The rearrangement joins TRBV19 to TRBJ2-5; the match to TRBD1 covers 7 bases. The CDR3 has 14 residues. The germline V gene encodes CDR1 LNHDA and CDR2 SQIVND (reference sequence). The V gene end was trimmed by 2 bases and the J gene end by 2 bases; junction bases not matched to a gene: 2.

This clone was detected only a few times. The CDR3 region has the DNA TGTGCCAGCAGTTGGGGGCTCGTGGCCAAAAACATTCAGTACTTC. Translating it yields CASSWGLVAKNIQYF. The J gene is TRBJ2-4, the V gene TRBV28; TRBD1 might be the D (6 bases). The length of the CDR3 is 15 residues. Germline V gene data show CDR1 as MDHEN and CDR2 as SYDVKM. Trimming took 4 bases from V and 1 from J, leaving 11 bases between them.

The chain recombines TRBV29-1 with TRBJ1-1; no firm D call. This CDR3 has 11 amino acids. V lost 7 bases and J lost 3, with 9 bases in between. Germline V gene sequence: CDR1 SQVTM, CDR2 ANQGSEA. CDR3 sequence reads: CSARGDTEAFF. As DNA, the CDR3 is TGCAGCGCCCGAGGCGACACTGAAGCTTTCTTT.

V usage is TRBV7-8 and J usage is TRBJ1-1; TRBD1 might be the D (5 bases). The V end was cut by 3 bases, the J end by 4 bases, with 12 bases between. This CDR3 contains 14 residues. The V gene's germline CDR1 is SGHVS and CDR2 FQNEAQ. The CDR3 region has the DNA TGTGCCAGCAGCTTTCAGGGCGGAAGCACTGAAGCTTTCTTT. Encoded protein: CASSFQGGSTEAFF.